This is a list of T cell receptor beta chains from one sample in a study of T cell responses to AZD1222 COVID-19 vaccine. The assay was immunoSEQ multiplex PCR, and TCRdb's table has in-frame clones only and misses some. The repertoire consists of over 85,000 clones, with 88% occurring once and the leading ten covering about 1.6%. Material: peripheral blood, obtained on day 0 of AZD1222 vaccination. All receptors come from an adult in good health. CDR3s include the opening cysteine and the closing phenylalanine or tryptophan. The D gene is left open where the match is weak.

v_call: TRBV5-1; d_call: TRBD2; j_call: TRBJ2-5; cdr3_length: 18; cdr3_aa: CASSFGLAGGPPQETQYF
v_call: TRBV7-8; d_call: TRBD1; j_call: TRBJ1-3; cdr3_length: 13; cdr3_aa: CASIGQGRNTIYF
v_call: TRBV21-1; d_call: -; j_call: TRBJ1-1; cdr3_length: 15; cdr3_aa: CASSLRTDPNTEAFF
v_call: TRBV7-8; d_call: -; j_call: TRBJ2-2; cdr3_length: 12; cdr3_aa: CASSRLSGELFF
v_call: TRBV6-5; d_call: -; j_call: TRBJ1-2; cdr3_length: 15; cdr3_aa: CASSLADSNNYGYTF
v_call: TRBV6-1; d_call: -; j_call: TRBJ1-2; cdr3_length: 16; cdr3_aa: CASSVTTGTANSGYTF
v_call: TRBV6-5; d_call: -; j_call: TRBJ1-4; cdr3_length: 13; cdr3_aa: CASRGPHNEKLFF
v_call: TRBV3-1/TRBV3-2; d_call: -; j_call: TRBJ2-7; cdr3_length: 12; cdr3_aa: CASSQRGHEQYF
v_call: TRBV11-2; d_call: -; j_call: TRBJ2-1; cdr3_length: 14; cdr3_aa: CASIQALNYNEQFF
v_call: TRBV3-1/TRBV3-2; d_call: TRBD1; j_call: TRBJ1-1; cdr3_length: 14; cdr3_aa: CASSQTGANTEAFF
v_call: TRBV6-5; d_call: -; j_call: TRBJ1-3; cdr3_length: 14; cdr3_aa: CASSLDSSGNTIYF
v_call: TRBV9; d_call: -; j_call: TRBJ1-1; cdr3_length: 13; cdr3_aa: CASSNQGGAEAFF
v_call: TRBV6-5; d_call: -; j_call: TRBJ1-2; cdr3_length: 15; cdr3_aa: CASSLKGGGVDGYTF
v_call: TRBV10-1; d_call: -; j_call: TRBJ2-3; cdr3_length: 15; cdr3_aa: CASSERGGVTDTQYF
v_call: TRBV19; d_call: TRBD2; j_call: TRBJ2-1; cdr3_length: 12; cdr3_aa: CASSMGLAGMFF
v_call: TRBV19; d_call: TRBD1; j_call: TRBJ1-5; cdr3_length: 15; cdr3_aa: CASSIRTGPNQPQHF
v_call: TRBV18; d_call: TRBD1; j_call: TRBJ2-6; cdr3_length: 20; cdr3_aa: CASSPFRTGVRSSGANVLTF
v_call: TRBV2; d_call: TRBD1; j_call: TRBJ1-2; cdr3_length: 14; cdr3_aa: CASRAWDSFYGYTF
v_call: TRBV18; d_call: -; j_call: TRBJ2-7; cdr3_length: 13; cdr3_aa: CASSPTQGGEQYF
v_call: TRBV29-1; d_call: -; j_call: TRBJ2-1; cdr3_length: 10; cdr3_aa: CSVRHNEQFF
v_call: TRBV3-1/TRBV3-2; d_call: -; j_call: TRBJ2-2; cdr3_length: 14; cdr3_aa: CASSLRTDGRELFF
v_call: TRBV27; d_call: -; j_call: TRBJ1-1; cdr3_length: 15; cdr3_aa: CASSSPRGGNTEAFF
v_call: TRBV30; d_call: -; j_call: TRBJ1-2; cdr3_length: 14; cdr3_aa: CAWSLERRGYGYTF
v_call: TRBV15; d_call: -; j_call: TRBJ2-7; cdr3_length: 17; cdr3_aa: CATSRQAYRPRAGEQYF
v_call: TRBV7-9; d_call: TRBD1; j_call: TRBJ1-3; cdr3_length: 16; cdr3_aa: CASSYGTVLSGNTIYF
v_call: TRBV19; d_call: -; j_call: TRBJ1-5; cdr3_length: 16; cdr3_aa: CASSIRPSYSNQPQHF
v_call: TRBV2; d_call: TRBD2; j_call: TRBJ2-3; cdr3_length: 15; cdr3_aa: CASSDVRGLANTQYF
v_call: TRBV9; d_call: -; j_call: TRBJ1-6; cdr3_length: 15; cdr3_aa: CASSGGTAGDSPLHF
v_call: TRBV15; d_call: TRBD1; j_call: TRBJ1-5; cdr3_length: 14; cdr3_aa: CATSDGTANQPQHF
v_call: TRBV5-1; d_call: -; j_call: TRBJ1-1; cdr3_length: 16; cdr3_aa: CASSFAGGLMNTEAFF
v_call: TRBV11-3; d_call: -; j_call: TRBJ2-7; cdr3_length: 15; cdr3_aa: CASSLAASNSYEQYF
v_call: TRBV13; d_call: -; j_call: TRBJ1-2; cdr3_length: 15; cdr3_aa: CASSLRQTFNYGYTF
v_call: TRBV30; d_call: -; j_call: TRBJ1-4; cdr3_length: 14; cdr3_aa: CAWREGGSGEKLFF
v_call: TRBV3-1/TRBV3-2; d_call: -; j_call: TRBJ2-7; cdr3_length: 16; cdr3_aa: CASSQDRGSGTYEQYF
v_call: TRBV18; d_call: -; j_call: TRBJ2-6; cdr3_length: 15; cdr3_aa: CASSLGGSGANVLTF
v_call: TRBV19; d_call: -; j_call: TRBJ1-2; cdr3_length: 13; cdr3_aa: CASSSEGGYGYTF
v_call: TRBV5-8; d_call: -; j_call: TRBJ1-3; cdr3_length: 13; cdr3_aa: CASRSSAGNTIYF
v_call: TRBV18; d_call: -; j_call: TRBJ1-5; cdr3_length: 14; cdr3_aa: CASSPFRTDQPQHF
v_call: TRBV27; d_call: -; j_call: TRBJ1-3; cdr3_length: 17; cdr3_aa: CASRLLMGGRTGNTIYF
v_call: TRBV7-8; d_call: -; j_call: TRBJ2-3; cdr3_length: 15; cdr3_aa: CASSLTGRRGNTQYF
v_call: TRBV13; d_call: -; j_call: TRBJ1-1; cdr3_length: 12; cdr3_aa: CASSSGLTEAFF
v_call: TRBV11-3; d_call: -; j_call: TRBJ1-1; cdr3_length: 13; cdr3_aa: CASSQSQAGEAFF